This TCR beta chain stems from a study of Tregs in tolerant kidney transplant recipients. As for the study in general: Mixed chimerism was transient after nonmyeloablative marrow transplants from related graft donors.

Points on this clone: Its antigen is unidentified.

Clones were sequenced by immunoSEQ multiplex PCR, and TCRdb holds only the in-frame ones, with some missing. This table has about 110,000 clones, roughly 90% appearing once. Study results and caveats: Tregs expanded with activated donor B cells seemed most donor-specific. This study did not directly address biological reproducibility.

The starting material was CD4+ T cells from blood, obtained before the transplant. The source is a human donor who received a combined kidney and bone marrow transplant.

The CDR3 region is CASSEGAPPGQYF. The CDR3 nucleotides read TGTGCCAGCAGTGAAGGGGCCCCACCAGGGCAGTACTTC. This rearrangement joins TRBV6-1 to TRBJ2-7; no clear D. The germline CDR1 and CDR2 sequences are MNHNS and SASEGT. The CDR3 spans 13 residues. V lost 1 base to trimming and J lost 9 bases, with 13 bases between them.